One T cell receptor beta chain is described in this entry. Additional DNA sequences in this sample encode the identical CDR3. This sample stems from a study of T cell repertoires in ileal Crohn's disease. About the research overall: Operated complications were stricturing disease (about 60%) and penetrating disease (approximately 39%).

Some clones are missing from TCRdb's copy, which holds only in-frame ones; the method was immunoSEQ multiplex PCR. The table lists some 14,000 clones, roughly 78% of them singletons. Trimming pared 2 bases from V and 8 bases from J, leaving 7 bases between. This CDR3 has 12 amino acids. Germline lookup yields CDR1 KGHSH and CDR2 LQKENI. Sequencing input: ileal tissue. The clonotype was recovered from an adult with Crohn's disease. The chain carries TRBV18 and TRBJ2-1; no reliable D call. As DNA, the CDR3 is TGTGCCAGCTCACCATTGGGCGATGAGCAGTTCTTC. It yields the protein CASSPLGDEQFF.